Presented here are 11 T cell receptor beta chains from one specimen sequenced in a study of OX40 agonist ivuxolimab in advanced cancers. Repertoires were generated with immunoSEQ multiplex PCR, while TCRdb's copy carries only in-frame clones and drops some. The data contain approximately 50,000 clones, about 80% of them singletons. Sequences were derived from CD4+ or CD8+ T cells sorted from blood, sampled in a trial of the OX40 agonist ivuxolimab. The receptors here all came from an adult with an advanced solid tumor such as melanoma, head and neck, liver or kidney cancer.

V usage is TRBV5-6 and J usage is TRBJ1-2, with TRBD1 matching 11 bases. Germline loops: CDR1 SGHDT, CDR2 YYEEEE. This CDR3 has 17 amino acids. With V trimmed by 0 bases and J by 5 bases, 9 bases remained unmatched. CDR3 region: CASSLVDRGLKGYGYTF. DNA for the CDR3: TGTGCCAGCAGCTTGGTGGACAGGGGGCTGAAAGGGTATGGCTACACCTTC.

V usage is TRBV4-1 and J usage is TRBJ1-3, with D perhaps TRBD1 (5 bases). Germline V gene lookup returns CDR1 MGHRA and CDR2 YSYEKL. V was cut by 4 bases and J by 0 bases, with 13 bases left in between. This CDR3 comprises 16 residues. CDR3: CASSPGRAHSGNTIYF. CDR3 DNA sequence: TGCGCCAGCAGCCCGGGCAGGGCGCACTCTGGAAACACCATATATTTT.

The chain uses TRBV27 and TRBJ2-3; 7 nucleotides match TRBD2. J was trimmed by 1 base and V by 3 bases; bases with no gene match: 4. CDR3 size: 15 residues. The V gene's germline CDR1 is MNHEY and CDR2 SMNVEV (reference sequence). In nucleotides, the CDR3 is TGTGCCAGCAGTTTTCGAGCGGGGCGCACAGATACGCAGTATTTT. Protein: CASSFRAGRTDTQYF.

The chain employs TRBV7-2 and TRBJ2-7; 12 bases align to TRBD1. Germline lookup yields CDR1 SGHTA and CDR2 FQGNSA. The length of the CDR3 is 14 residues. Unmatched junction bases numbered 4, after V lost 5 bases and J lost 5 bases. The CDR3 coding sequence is TGTGCCAGCAGCCCCGGGACAGGGGGCAACGAGCAGTACTTC. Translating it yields CASSPGTGGNEQYF.

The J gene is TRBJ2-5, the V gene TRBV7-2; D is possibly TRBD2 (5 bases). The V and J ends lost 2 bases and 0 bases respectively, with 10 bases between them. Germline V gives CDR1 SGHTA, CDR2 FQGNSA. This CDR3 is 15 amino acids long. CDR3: CASSLRRADQETQYF. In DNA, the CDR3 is TGTGCCAGCAGCTTAAGGCGAGCGGACCAAGAGACCCAGTACTTC.

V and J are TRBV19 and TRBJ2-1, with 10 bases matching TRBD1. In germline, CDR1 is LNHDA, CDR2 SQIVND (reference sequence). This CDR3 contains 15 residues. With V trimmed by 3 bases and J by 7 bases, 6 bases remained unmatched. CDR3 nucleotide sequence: TGTGCCAGTAGTATGGGACAGGGGCGTAGAAATGAGCAGTTCTTC. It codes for CASSMGQGRRNEQFF. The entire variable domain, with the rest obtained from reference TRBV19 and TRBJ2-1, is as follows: DGGITQSPKYLFRKEGQNVTLSCEQNLNHDAMYWYRQDPGQGLRLIYYSQIVNDFQKGDIAEGYSVSREKKESFPLTVTSAQKNPTAFYLCASSMGQGRRNEQFFGPGTRLTVL.

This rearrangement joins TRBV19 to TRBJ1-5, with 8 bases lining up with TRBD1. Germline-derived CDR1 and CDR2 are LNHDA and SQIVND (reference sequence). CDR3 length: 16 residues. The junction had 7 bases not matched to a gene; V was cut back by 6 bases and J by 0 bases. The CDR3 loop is CASRIPGTGSNQPQHF. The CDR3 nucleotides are TGTGCCAGTAGGATCCCCGGGACAGGTAGCAATCAGCCCCAGCATTTT.

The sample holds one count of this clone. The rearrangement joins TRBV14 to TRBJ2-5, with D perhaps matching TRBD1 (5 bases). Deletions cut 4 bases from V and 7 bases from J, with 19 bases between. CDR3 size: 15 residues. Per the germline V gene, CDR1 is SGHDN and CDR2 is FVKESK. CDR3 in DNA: TGTGCCAGCAGCCGGGGCACCACAGGCCTTGCGACCCAGTACTTC. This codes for CASSRGTTGLATQYF. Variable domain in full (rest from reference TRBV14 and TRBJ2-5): EAGVTQFPSHSVIEKGQTVTLRCDPISGHDNLYWYRRVMGKEIKFLLHFVKESKQDESGMPNNRFLAERTGGTYSTLKVQPAELEDSGVYFCASSRGTTGLATQYFGPGTRLLVL.

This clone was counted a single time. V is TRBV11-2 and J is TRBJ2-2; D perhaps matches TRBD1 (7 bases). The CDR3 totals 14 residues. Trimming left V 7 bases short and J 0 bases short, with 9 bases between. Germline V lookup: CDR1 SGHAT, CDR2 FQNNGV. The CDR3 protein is CASTGGTNTGELFF. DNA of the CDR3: TGTGCCAGCACAGGGGGGACGAACACCGGGGAGCTGTTTTTT. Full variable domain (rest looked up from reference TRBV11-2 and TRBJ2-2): EAGVAQSPRYKIIEKRQSVAFWCNPISGHATLYWYQQILGQGPKLLIQFQNNGVVDDSQLPKDRFSAERLKGVDSTLKIQPAKLEDSAVYLCASTGGTNTGELFFGEGSRLTVL.

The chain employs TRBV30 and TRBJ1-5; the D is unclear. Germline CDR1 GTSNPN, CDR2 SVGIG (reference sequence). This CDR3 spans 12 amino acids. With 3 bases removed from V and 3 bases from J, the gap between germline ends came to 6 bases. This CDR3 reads CAWSLDNQPQHF. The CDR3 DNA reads TGTGCCTGGAGCCTGGACAATCAGCCCCAGCATTTT.

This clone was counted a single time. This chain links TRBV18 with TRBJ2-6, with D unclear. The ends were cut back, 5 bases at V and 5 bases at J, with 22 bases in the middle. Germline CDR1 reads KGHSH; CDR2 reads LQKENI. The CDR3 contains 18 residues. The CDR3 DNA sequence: TGTGCCAGCTCAAGAGTTGCACATTTACAAAGTCGGGCCAACGTCCTGACTTTC. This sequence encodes CASSRVAHLQSRANVLTF.